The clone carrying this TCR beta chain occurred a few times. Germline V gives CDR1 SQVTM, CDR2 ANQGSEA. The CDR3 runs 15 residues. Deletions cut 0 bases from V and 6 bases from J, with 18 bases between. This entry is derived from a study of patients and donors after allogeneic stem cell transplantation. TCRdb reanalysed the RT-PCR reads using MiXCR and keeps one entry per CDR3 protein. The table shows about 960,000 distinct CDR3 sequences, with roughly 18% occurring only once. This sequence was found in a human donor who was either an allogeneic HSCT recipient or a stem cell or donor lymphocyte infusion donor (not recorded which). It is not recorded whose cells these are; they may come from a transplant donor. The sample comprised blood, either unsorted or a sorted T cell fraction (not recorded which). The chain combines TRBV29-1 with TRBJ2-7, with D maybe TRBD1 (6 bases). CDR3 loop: CSVEDTAGVLLEQYF. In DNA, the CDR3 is TGCAGCGTTGAAGATACAGCAGGGGTTCTTCTCGAGCAGTACTTC.